One sample yielded the 20 T cell receptor beta chains listed below, sequenced in a study of early T cells in non-severe SARS-CoV-2 infection. From the 5' RACE reads, TCRdb called clonotypes with MiXCR, one entry per CDR3 protein. The sample has 75,000 to 90,000 distinct CDR3 sequences; under 11% are singletons. Material: whole blood, obtained at baseline. Receptor source: an adult who was a healthcare worker with PCR-confirmed SARS-CoV-2 infection or an uninfected control (not recorded which).

This clonotype came up many times. This chain joins TRBV28 and TRBJ2-7, with D perhaps matching TRBD1 (5 bases). V was pared by 5 bases and J by 3 bases, with 11 bases between. CDR3 length equals 13 residues. From germline, CDR1 is MDHEN and CDR2 SYDVKM. The CDR3 spells CASSGAPGYEQYF. The CDR3, as DNA: TGTGCCAGCAGTGGGGCCCCGGGCTACGAGCAGTACTTC.

V gene TRBV7-6 combines with J gene TRBJ2-5; D is uncertain. Germline V lookup: CDR1 SGHVS, CDR2 FNYEAQ. There are 13 residues in the CDR3. Trimming took 5 bases from V and 7 from J, leaving 14 bases between them. CDR3: CASSATIDGTQYF. The CDR3 DNA is TGTGCCAGCAGCGCGACAATAGATGGGACCCAGTACTTC.

This clonotype was recorded a few times. V gene TRBV5-4 combines with J gene TRBJ1-6, with TRBD1 identical over 10 bases. This CDR3 has 16 residues. The V segment lost 1 base and the J segment 10 bases; nucleotides outside the gene matches: 8. The germline gives CDR1 SGHNT, CDR2 YYREEE (reference sequence). The CDR3 sequence: CASSLLGTGVGSPLHF. In nucleotides, the CDR3 is TGTGCCAGCAGCTTGCTCGGGACAGGGGTCGGATCACCCCTCCACTTT.

V usage is TRBV6-1 and J usage is TRBJ1-2; D call uncertain. V shed 3 bases and J shed 2 bases, with 7 bases lying between them. CDR3 size: 13 residues. CDR1 and CDR2 (germline): MNHNS, SASEGT. The CDR3 DNA sequence: TGTGCCAGCAGTGACCAGGCCAACTATGGCTACACCTTC. Translating it yields CASSDQANYGYTF.

The chain is built from TRBV7-6 and TRBJ2-3, with 9 bases that match TRBD2. Germline V gene sequence: CDR1 SGHVS, CDR2 FNYEAQ. The CDR3 runs to 15 residues. The ends lost 1 base at V and 4 bases at J; junction bases unmatched: 3. CDR3 protein: CASSLGLAVADTQYF. The CDR3 nucleotides read TGTGCCAGCAGCTTAGGACTAGCGGTCGCAGATACGCAGTATTTT.

This clonotype occurred many times. The gene calls are TRBV3-1 and TRBJ1-6, with 8 bases aligning to TRBD1. V lost 5 bases to trimming and J lost 10 bases; unmatched junction nucleotides: 7. Germline CDR1 and CDR2: LGHDT and YNNKEL (reference sequence). The CDR3 is made up of 14 amino acids. The CDR3: CASSYRTGFSPLHF. As DNA, the CDR3 is TGTGCCAGCAGCTACCGGACAGGGTTCTCACCCCTCCACTTT.

This clonotype has a handful of counts. The gene calls are TRBV6-6 and TRBJ1-1; D gene unclear. Trimming left V 6 bases short and J 8 bases short, with 10 bases between. CDR1 is MNHNY and CDR2 is SVGAGI in the germline V gene (reference sequence). CDR3 length equals 11 residues. The CDR3: CASSHAGEAFF. CDR3 DNA: TGTGCCAGCAGCCACGCGGGGGAAGCTTTCTTT.

This clonotype has only a few counts. The chain carries TRBV6-2 or TRBV6-3 and TRBJ1-5; a possible D gene is TRBD1 (6 bases). There are 15 residues in the CDR3. Germline V gene data show CDR1 as MNHEY and CDR2 as SVGEGT. Trimming stripped 2 bases from V and 2 bases from J, with 10 bases between. CDR3 in amino acids: CASSYGRQGNQPQHF. In nucleotides, the CDR3 is TGTGCCAGCAGTTACGGTCGACAGGGCAATCAGCCCCAGCATTTT.

This chain connects TRBV6-8 to TRBJ1-1, with TRBD1 matching 10 bases. CDR3 length: 19 residues. The V segment lost 7 bases and the J segment 2 bases; nucleotides outside the gene matches: 19. Germline V gene data show CDR1 as MNHGY and CDR2 as SAAAGT. CDR3 sequence: CASTLDRGLDVLPNTEAFF. Written as DNA, the CDR3 is TGTGCCAGCACCCTTGACAGGGGGCTCGACGTACTACCTAACACTGAAGCTTTCTTT.

The chain couples TRBV12-3 or TRBV12-4 to TRBJ2-2; no clear D. V was pared by 5 bases and J by 7 bases, with 8 bases between. This CDR3 contains 12 residues. CDR3 loop: CASSLTIGELFF. The CDR3 DNA sequence: TGTGCCAGCAGTCTTACGATCGGGGAGCTGTTTTTT.

V gene TRBV10-2 combines with J gene TRBJ2-3; possible D gene TRBD2, 6 bases. This CDR3 spans 15 amino acids. CDR1 and CDR2 (germline): WSHSY, SAAADI. V lost 7 bases and J 2 bases, leaving 16 bases between the germline ends. CDR3 DNA: TGCGCCAGCACCTCCATACTAGCAGACACAGATACGCAGTATTTT. This sequence encodes CASTSILADTDTQYF.

The table lists this clonotype with a few counts. The rearrangement links TRBV3-1 to TRBJ1-2; no reliable D call. Trimming took off 0 bases at V and 8 bases at J, with 7 bases between the two ends. Germline lookup yields CDR1 LGHDT and CDR2 YNNKEL (reference sequence). The length of the CDR3 is 12 residues. The CDR3 DNA reads TGTGCCAGCAGCCAAGATCAGAGCGGCTACACCTTC. It yields the protein CASSQDQSGYTF. The entire variable domain, with the rest obtained from reference TRBV3-1 and TRBJ1-2, is as follows: DTAVSQTPKYLVTQMGNDKSIKCEQNLGHDTMYWYKQDSKKFLKIMFSYNNKELIINETVPNRFSPKSPDKAHLNLHINSLELGDSAVYFCASSQDQSGYTFGSGTRLTVV.

V gene TRBV11-3 combines with J gene TRBJ2-3; 13 bases are a match to TRBD2. This CDR3 is built from 17 residues. V trimming: 2 bases; J trimming: 6 bases; junction bases outside the gene matches: 8. The germline V gene has CDR1 SGHNT and CDR2 YENEEA. The CDR3 bases are TGTGCCAGCAGCTTAACCACAACTAGCGGGAGGGGGGATACGCAGTATTTT. This sequence encodes CASSLTTTSGRGDTQYF.

This chain connects TRBV24-1 to TRBJ2-3; TRBD2 matches 10 bases. The CDR3 has 16 residues. Trimming removed 0 bases from V and 4 bases from J; junction bases left unmatched: 3. The germline V gene has CDR1 KGHDR and CDR2 SFDVKD. The CDR3 DNA reads TGTGCCACCAGTGATTTGGTAGCGGGAGGAGCAGATACGCAGTATTTT. It codes for CATSDLVAGGADTQYF.

There are many counts of this clonotype. V and J are TRBV5-4 and TRBJ2-7; 7 positions match TRBD1. Germline-derived CDR1 and CDR2 are SGHNT and YYREEE (reference sequence). The CDR3 has 13 amino acids. With 4 bases clipped from V and 2 bases from J, the junction kept 3 bases outside the gene matches. CDR3 DNA: TGTGCCAGCAGCCGACAGGGTGCCTACGAGCAGTACTTC. This codes for CASSRQGAYEQYF.

This clonotype has just a few counts. The rearrangement uses TRBV7-8 and TRBJ2-2; D assignment may be TRBD1 or TRBD2 (5 bases each). CDR3 length: 16 residues. Trimming removed 7 bases at V and 7 bases at J, with 22 bases between. Germline V CDR1 and CDR2: SGHVS, FQNEAQ. The CDR3 DNA reads as TGTGCCAGCACGTCAAGTTGGGGCCTAGCTAACGGGGAGCTGTTTTTT. Translating gives CASTSSWGLANGELFF.

In its sample, this clonotype was seen a few times. The chain is built from TRBV7-9 and TRBJ2-4, with D possibly being TRBD2 (6 bases). V gave up 5 bases and J gave up 8 bases, with 19 bases separating them. Germline V CDR1 and CDR2: SEHNR, FQNEAQ (reference sequence). This CDR3 has 15 residues. CDR3: CASSTRDGSGHIQYF. The CDR3 DNA reads TGTGCCAGCAGCACCAGAGACGGGAGCGGGCACATTCAGTACTTC.

This clonotype occurred a few times. This chain joins TRBV5-6 and TRBJ2-5; D possibly corresponds to TRBD2 (6 bases). The CDR3 has 15 residues. V lost 2 bases to trimming and J lost 2 bases, with 13 bases between them. Germline CDR1 and CDR2: SGHDT and YYEEEE. The CDR3 nucleotides are TGTGCCAGCAGCTTCCCGGCCGGGGGACAAGAGACCCAGTACTTC. This translates into CASSFPAGGQETQYF.

This clonotype was detected a few times. The CDR3 DNA is TGCGCCAGCAGCTTGGAAACGGGCGAGCAGTACTTC. Its protein product is CASSLETGEQYF. V usage is TRBV5-1 and J usage is TRBJ2-7; unclear D gene. This CDR3 region has 12 residues. V was clipped by 0 bases and J by 6 bases, with 7 bases between them. CDR1 and CDR2 from the germline V gene are SGHRS and YFSETQ. Full variable domain (remainder filled in from reference TRBV5-1 and TRBJ2-7): KAGVTQTPRYLIKTRGQQVTLSCSPISGHRSVSWYQQTPGQGLQFLFEYFSETQRNKGNFPGRFSGRQFSNSRSEMNVSTLELGDSALYLCASSLETGEQYFGPGTRLTVT.

This clonotype has a handful of counts. This sequence joins TRBV20-1 and TRBJ2-7, with a weak D call TRBD2 (5 bases). Germline V gives CDR1 DFQATT, CDR2 SNEGSKA (reference sequence). The CDR3 is 15 residues long. Trimming removed 2 bases from V and 2 bases from J, with 16 bases in between. The DNA for the CDR3 is TGCAGTGCTAGAATTCCGAGGGCGGTAGCCTACGAGCAGTACTTC. This gives the protein CSARIPRAVAYEQYF.